The 2 T cell receptor beta chains in this list originate from one sample, sequenced in a study of PD-1 blockade in classical Hodgkin lymphoma. Regarding time point: newly diagnosed, previously untreated cHL patient sample. Purification of CD4+ T cells from thawed PBMCs was achieved by magnetic negative selection. Sequencing was performed with immunoSEQ multiplex PCR; in TCRdb, only in-frame clones are kept and a portion is missing. The sample yields 20,000 to 25,000 clones, 90% seen once. Sequenced sample: CD4+ T cells from blood. The receptors stem from a human donor with classical Hodgkin lymphoma.

This clone was seen only once. The CDR3 DNA reads as TGTGCCAGCAGCCCCCCCGGGGCAGCCTACAATGAGCAGTTCTTC. This translates into CASSPPGAAYNEQFF. The V gene is TRBV5-4, the J gene TRBJ2-1, with D tentatively TRBD1 or TRBD2 (5 bases each). Germline-derived CDR1 and CDR2 are SGHNT and YYREEE (reference sequence). The CDR3 length is 15 residues. Trimming removed 4 bases at V and 2 bases at J, with 13 bases between.

This clone was counted once. V and J are TRBV27 and TRBJ2-7; no clear D gene. The germline V gene has CDR1 MNHEY and CDR2 SMNVEV (reference sequence). This CDR3 is 13 amino acids long. The V end lost 4 bases, the J end lost 5 bases, and 12 bases lay between the germline ends. The CDR3 nucleotides are TGTGCCAGCAGTTCAACGACCCGGCACGAGCAGTACTTC. It is translated as CASSSTTRHEQYF.